This is a list of T cell receptor beta chains from one sample in a study of blood T cell repertoires in COVID-19. Some clones are missing from TCRdb's copy, which holds only in-frame ones; the method was immunoSEQ multiplex PCR. Here the sample spans 84,000 or so clones, around 77% being singletons. Sequenced input: peripheral blood. The receptors derive from a human donor in a cohort sampled during active COVID-19. Both conserved end residues are part of each CDR3. A D gene is named only where the DNA matches it firmly. Rows may omit the clone size; those that give it use once, few, many or a size class.

v_call,d_call,clone_size,j_call,cdr3_nt,cdr3_aa
TRBV3-1/TRBV3-2,.,.,TRBJ2-3,TGTGCCAGCAGCCCCAGATCAGGTCTCGCCGCAGATACGCAGTATTTT,CASSPRSGLAADTQYF
TRBV11-3,TRBD1,.,TRBJ1-4,TGTGCCAGCAGGGAAGGGACAGGGGGCGTCGGAAAACTGTTTTTT,CASREGTGGVGKLFF
TRBV10-3,TRBD2,.,TRBJ2-2,TGTGCCATCAGGGCGGGACTAGCGGGGAACACCGGGGAGCTGTTTTTT,CAIRAGLAGNTGELFF
TRBV2,.,.,TRBJ1-5,TGTGCCAGCAGCCGAGAGGGCAATCAGCCCCAGCATTTT,CASSREGNQPQHF
TRBV27,.,.,TRBJ2-7,TGTGCCAGCAGTCCGACAGGTCGGCACGAGCAGTACTTC,CASSPTGRHEQYF
TRBV28,.,.,TRBJ1-1,TGTGCCAGCAGTAGACAAGTCACTGAAGCTTTCTTT,CASSRQVTEAFF
TRBV2,.,.,TRBJ1-1,TGTGCCAGCAGCGTGCTAACAGAGAACACTGAAGCTTTCTTT,CASSVLTENTEAFF
TRBV7-2,.,once,TRBJ2-3,TGTGCCAGCAGCTTATCGGCGGGGACAGATACGCAGTATTTT,CASSLSAGTDTQYF
TRBV7-9,TRBD1,.,TRBJ2-6,TGTGCCAGCAGGACCGGGACAGGGGGTTCTGGGGCCAACGTCCTGACTTTC,CASRTGTGGSGANVLTF
TRBV7-9,.,.,TRBJ2-3,TGTGCCAGCAGCTTACTACAGGGAATAACAGATACGCAGTATTTT,CASSLLQGITDTQYF
TRBV3-1/TRBV3-2,.,.,TRBJ1-5,TGTGCCAGCAGCCAGGTAGCAAATCAGCCCCAGCATTTT,CASSQVANQPQHF
TRBV19,TRBD1,few,TRBJ1-4,TGTGCCACTTGGGACAGGGCTGGTGAAAAACTGTTTTTT,CATWDRAGEKLFF
TRBV5-1,.,few,TRBJ2-7,TGCGCCAGCAGCACAGCTCCCGGAGGCGAGCAGTACTTC,CASSTAPGGEQYF
TRBV30,TRBD1,once,TRBJ2-7,TGTGCCTGGAGTGTGGGCAGGGGGAGTTCGCGAGAGCAGTACTTC,CAWSVGRGSSREQYF
TRBV19,TRBD1,.,TRBJ1-2,TGTGCCAGTAGTACGGACAGGGGATGGTATGGCTACACCTTC,CASSTDRGWYGYTF
TRBV7-2,TRBD1,.,TRBJ1-4,TGTGCCAGCAGCCCTCGACAGGGGTGGAGTGAAAAACTGTTTTTT,CASSPRQGWSEKLFF
TRBV9,.,.,TRBJ2-7,TGTGCCAGCAGCGCCGGCCCGGGACACCATAGCTACGAGCAGTACTTC,CASSAGPGHHSYEQYF
TRBV6-4,TRBD1,.,TRBJ1-1,TGTGCCAGCAGCCAGGGGGCAGAGACTGAAGCTTTCTTT,CASSQGAETEAFF
TRBV6-2/TRBV6-3,TRBD1,.,TRBJ1-5,TGTGCCAGCAGTACGGACAGGCCGTACGGCAATCAGCCCCAGCATTTT,CASSTDRPYGNQPQHF
TRBV7-2,.,.,TRBJ1-1,TGTGCCAGCAGCCGTTACCTGGTCGGGATGATGAACACTGAAGCTTTCTTT,CASSRYLVGMMNTEAFF
TRBV9,.,.,TRBJ2-5,TGTGCCAGCAGCGTAGCTTCCAGGGCCGAGACCCAGTACTTC,CASSVASRAETQYF
TRBV27,.,.,TRBJ2-7,TGTGCCAGCAGTTTATCGACTAGAACCTACGAGCAGTACTTC,CASSLSTRTYEQYF
TRBV19,TRBD1,.,TRBJ2-3,TGTGCCAGTAGTGCACCGGGACAGTGGATCACAGATACGCAGTATTTT,CASSAPGQWITDTQYF
TRBV4-3,.,.,TRBJ1-6,TGCGCCAGCAGCCTTACAGGGAACAATTCACCCCTCCACTTT,CASSLTGNNSPLHF
TRBV12-3/TRBV12-4,.,.,TRBJ1-4,TGTGCCAGCAGTCCTTACAGGAATGAAAAACTGTTTTTT,CASSPYRNEKLFF
TRBV6-5,TRBD1,.,TRBJ2-7,TGTGCCAGCAGGTACGGACAGGGAACCTACGAGCAGTACTTC,CASRYGQGTYEQYF
TRBV10-1,.,.,TRBJ1-5,TGCGCCAGCAGAATAGGAGGGGATAGCAATCAGCCCCAGCATTTT,CASRIGGDSNQPQHF
TRBV30,TRBD1,few,TRBJ1-3,TGTGCCTGGAGCGCGGACAGGGGGCATGGAAACACCATATATTTT,CAWSADRGHGNTIYF